In this sample, the clone carrying this TCR beta chain turned up a few times. The antigen remains undetermined. V lost 2 bases to trimming and J lost 2 bases, with 16 bases between them. Per the germline V gene, CDR1 is MNHEY and CDR2 is SVGAGI. The CDR3 is 16 residues long. This sample is drawn from a study of T-cell reconstitution after alpha-beta-depleted transplantation in children. Study-level points and caveats: After transplant, at about two months, alpha-beta T cells were reportedly derived from several hundred expanded graft clones. Some patients' high day-60 TCRbeta diversity was traced to surviving recipient T cells and thymic progenitors. A year post-transplant, T-cell counts and diversity derived mostly from newly produced T cells.

TCRbeta library preparation incorporated unique molecular identifiers. TCRdb re-called the PCR reads with MiXCR, one entry per CDR3 protein. The table has around 25,000 distinct CDR3 sequences, about a sixth seen once. The clonotype was recovered from a male patient between 2 and 10 years old who had a stem cell transplant for acute lymphoblastic leukemia, so the T cells may come from the graft donor. The specimen was PBMCs, mostly from graft donor cells, collected 60 days after TCRalphabeta/CD19-depleted stem cell transplant. The gene calls are TRBV6-5 and TRBJ2-7; no reliable D call. The CDR3 spells CASSYSFTTEAYEQYF. CDR3 nucleotides: TGTGCCAGCAGTTACAGCTTTACTACAGAAGCCTACGAGCAGTACTTC.